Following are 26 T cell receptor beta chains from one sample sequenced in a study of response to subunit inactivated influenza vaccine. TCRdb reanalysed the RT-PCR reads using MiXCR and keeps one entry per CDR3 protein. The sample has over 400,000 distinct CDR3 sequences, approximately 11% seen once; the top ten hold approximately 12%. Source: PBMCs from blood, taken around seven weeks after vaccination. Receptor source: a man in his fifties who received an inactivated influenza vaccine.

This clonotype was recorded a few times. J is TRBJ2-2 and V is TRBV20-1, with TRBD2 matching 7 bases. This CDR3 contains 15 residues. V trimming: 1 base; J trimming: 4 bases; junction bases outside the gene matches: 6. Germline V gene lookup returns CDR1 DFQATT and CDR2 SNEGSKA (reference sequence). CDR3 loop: CSARGLAGITGELFF. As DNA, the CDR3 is TGCAGTGCTAGAGGATTAGCGGGTATCACCGGGGAGCTGTTTTTT.

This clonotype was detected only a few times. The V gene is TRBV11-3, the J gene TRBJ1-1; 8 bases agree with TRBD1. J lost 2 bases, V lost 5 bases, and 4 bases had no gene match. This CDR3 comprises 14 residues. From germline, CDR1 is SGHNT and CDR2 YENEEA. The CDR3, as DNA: TGTGCCAGCAGCCCAGGGGGCATCAACACTGAAGCTTTCTTT. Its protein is CASSPGGINTEAFF.

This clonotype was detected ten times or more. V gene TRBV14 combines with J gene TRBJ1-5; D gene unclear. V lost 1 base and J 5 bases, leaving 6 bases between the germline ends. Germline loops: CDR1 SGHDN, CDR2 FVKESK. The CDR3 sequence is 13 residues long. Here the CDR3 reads CASSQAVHQPQHF. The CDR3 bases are TGTGCCAGCAGCCAAGCCGTTCATCAGCCCCAGCATTTT.

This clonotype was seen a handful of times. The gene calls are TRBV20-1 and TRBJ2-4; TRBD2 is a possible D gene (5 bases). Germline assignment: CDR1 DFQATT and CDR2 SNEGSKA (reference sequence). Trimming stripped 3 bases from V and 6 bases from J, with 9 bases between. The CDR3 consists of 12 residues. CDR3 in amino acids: CSARGGGNIQYF. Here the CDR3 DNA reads TGCAGTGCTAGGGGCGGAGGAAACATTCAGTACTTC.

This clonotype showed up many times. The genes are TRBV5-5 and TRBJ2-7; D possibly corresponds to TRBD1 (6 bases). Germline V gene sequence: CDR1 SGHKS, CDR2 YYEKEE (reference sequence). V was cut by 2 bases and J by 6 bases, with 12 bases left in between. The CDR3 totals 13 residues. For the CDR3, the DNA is TGTGCCAGCAGCTTTTTGGGGACACCCGAGCAGTACTTC. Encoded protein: CASSFLGTPEQYF.

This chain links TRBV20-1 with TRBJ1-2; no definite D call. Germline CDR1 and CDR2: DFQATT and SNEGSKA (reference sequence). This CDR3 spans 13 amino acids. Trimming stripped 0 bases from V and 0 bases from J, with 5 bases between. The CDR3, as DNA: TGCAGTGCTAGAGATCGCACTAACTATGGCTACACCTTC. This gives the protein CSARDRTNYGYTF.

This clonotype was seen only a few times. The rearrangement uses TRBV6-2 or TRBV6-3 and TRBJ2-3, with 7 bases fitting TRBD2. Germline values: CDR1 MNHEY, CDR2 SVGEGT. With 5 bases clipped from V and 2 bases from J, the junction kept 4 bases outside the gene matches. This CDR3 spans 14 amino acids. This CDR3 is CASSPGLITDTQYF. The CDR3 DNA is TGTGCCAGCAGTCCGGGACTAATCACAGATACGCAGTATTTT.

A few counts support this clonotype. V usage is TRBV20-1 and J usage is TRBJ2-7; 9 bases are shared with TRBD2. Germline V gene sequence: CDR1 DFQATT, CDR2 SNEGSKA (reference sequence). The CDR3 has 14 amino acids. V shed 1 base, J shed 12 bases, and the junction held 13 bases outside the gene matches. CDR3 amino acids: CSARVALAGSPWYF. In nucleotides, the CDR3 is TGCAGTGCTAGAGTAGCACTAGCGGGCTCCCCCTGGTACTTC.

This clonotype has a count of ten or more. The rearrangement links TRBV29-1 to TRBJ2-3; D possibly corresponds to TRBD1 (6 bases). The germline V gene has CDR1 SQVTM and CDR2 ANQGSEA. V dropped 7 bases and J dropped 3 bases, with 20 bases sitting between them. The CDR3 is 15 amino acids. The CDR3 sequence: CSARTRTVGTDTQYF. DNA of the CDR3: TGCAGCGCCCGAACCCGGACAGTGGGGACAGATACGCAGTATTTT.

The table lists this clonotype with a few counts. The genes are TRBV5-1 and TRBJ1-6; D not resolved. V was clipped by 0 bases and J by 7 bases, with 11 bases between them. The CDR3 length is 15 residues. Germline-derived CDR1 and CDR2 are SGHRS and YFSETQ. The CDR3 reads CASSLGVGNNSPLHF. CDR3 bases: TGCGCCAGCAGCTTGGGAGTCGGGAACAATTCACCCCTCCACTTT.

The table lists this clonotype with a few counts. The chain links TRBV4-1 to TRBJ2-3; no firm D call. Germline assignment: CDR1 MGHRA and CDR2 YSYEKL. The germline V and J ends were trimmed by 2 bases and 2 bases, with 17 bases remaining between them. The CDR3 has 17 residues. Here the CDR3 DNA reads TGCGCCAGCAGCCAACCCACCCGGAAACTCTTCACAGATACGCAGTATTTT. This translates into CASSQPTRKLFTDTQYF.

CDR3 coding DNA: TGTGCCAGCACGGAGGGAACGAGCAATCAGCCCCAGCATTTT. This sequence encodes CASTEGTSNQPQHF. The chain couples TRBV12-3 or TRBV12-4 to TRBJ1-5; no clear D gene. Trimming stripped 7 bases from V and 1 base from J, with 11 bases between. The CDR3 covers 14 residues.

The CDR3 sequence: CASSVRLGVDGYTF. The CDR3 DNA sequence: TGTGCCAGCAGCGTGCGTCTGGGGGTTGATGGCTACACCTTC. The J gene is TRBJ1-2, the V gene TRBV7-2, with D possibly matching TRBD1 (5 bases). V lost 5 bases, J lost 6 bases, and 16 bases lay in between. CDR3 size: 14 residues. Per germline, CDR1 SGHTA and CDR2 FQGNSA.

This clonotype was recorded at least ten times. CDR3 region: CASSLVGANTEAFF. CDR3 in DNA: TGCGCCAGCAGCTTGGTGGGGGCGAACACTGAAGCTTTCTTT. The chain carries TRBV5-1 and TRBJ1-1; possibly TRBD1 for D (6 bases). CDR3 length: 14 residues. V was pared by 0 bases and J by 1 base, with 7 bases between. The V gene's germline CDR1 is SGHRS and CDR2 YFSETQ.

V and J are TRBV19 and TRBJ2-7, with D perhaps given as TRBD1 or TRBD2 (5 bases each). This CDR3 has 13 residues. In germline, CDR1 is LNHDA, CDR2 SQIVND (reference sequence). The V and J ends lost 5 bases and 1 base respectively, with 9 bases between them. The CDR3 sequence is CASSVGPSYEQYF. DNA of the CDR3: TGTGCCAGTAGTGTGGGACCGTCCTACGAGCAGTACTTC.

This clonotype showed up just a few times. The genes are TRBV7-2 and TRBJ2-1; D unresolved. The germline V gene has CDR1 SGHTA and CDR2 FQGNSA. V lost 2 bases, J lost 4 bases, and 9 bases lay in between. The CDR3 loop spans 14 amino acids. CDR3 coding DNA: TGTGCCAGCAGCTTATATGGCCCTTACAATGAGCAGTTCTTC. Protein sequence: CASSLYGPYNEQFF.

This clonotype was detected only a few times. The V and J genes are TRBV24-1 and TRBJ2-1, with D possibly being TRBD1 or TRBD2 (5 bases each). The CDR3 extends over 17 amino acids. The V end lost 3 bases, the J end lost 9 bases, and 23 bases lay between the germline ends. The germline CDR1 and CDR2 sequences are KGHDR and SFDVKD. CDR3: CATSDPDLTEGQFEQFF. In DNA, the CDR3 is TGTGCCACCAGTGATCCAGACTTGACCGAGGGGCAATTTGAGCAGTTCTTC.

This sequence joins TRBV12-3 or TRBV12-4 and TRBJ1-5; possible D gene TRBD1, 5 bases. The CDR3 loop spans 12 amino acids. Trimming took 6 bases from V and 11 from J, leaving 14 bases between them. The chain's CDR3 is CASSNGAGTQHF. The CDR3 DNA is TGTGCCAGCAGCAACGGGGCGGGGACCCAGCATTTT.

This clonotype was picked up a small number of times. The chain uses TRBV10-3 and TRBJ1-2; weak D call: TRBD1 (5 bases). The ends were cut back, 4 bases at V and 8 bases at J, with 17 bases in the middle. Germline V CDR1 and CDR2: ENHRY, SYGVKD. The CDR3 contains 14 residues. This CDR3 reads CAISGGTFQGGYTF. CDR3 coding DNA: TGTGCCATCAGTGGAGGGACCTTTCAAGGAGGCTACACCTTC.

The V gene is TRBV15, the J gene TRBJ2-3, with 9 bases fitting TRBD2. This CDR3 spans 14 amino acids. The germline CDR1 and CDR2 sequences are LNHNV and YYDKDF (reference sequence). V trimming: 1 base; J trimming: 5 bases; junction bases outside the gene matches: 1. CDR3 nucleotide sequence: TGTGCCACCAGCAGAGCTAGCGGGGAAGATACGCAGTATTTT. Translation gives CATSRASGEDTQYF.

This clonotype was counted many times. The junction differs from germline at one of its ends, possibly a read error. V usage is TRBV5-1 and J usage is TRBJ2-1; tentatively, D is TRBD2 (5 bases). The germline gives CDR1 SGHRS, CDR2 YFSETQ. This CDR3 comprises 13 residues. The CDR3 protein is CASSLGRDNEQFF. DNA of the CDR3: TGTGCTAGCAGCCTCGGTCGGGACAATGAGCAGTTCTTC.

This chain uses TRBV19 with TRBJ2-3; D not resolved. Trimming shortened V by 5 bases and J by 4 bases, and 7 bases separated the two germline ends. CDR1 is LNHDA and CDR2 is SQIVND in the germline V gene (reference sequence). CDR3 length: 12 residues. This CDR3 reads CASSGGADTQYF. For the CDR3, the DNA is TGTGCCAGTAGTGGCGGCGCAGATACGCAGTATTTT. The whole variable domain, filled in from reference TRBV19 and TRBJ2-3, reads DGGITQSPKYLFRKEGQNVTLSCEQNLNHDAMYWYRQDPGQGLRLIYYSQIVNDFQKGDIAEGYSVSREKKESFPLTVTSAQKNPTAFYLCASSGGADTQYFGPGTRLTVL.

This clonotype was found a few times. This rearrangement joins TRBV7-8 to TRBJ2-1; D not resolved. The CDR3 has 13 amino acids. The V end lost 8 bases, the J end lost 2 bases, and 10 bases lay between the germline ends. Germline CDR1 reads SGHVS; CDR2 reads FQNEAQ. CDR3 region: CASAQNTYNEQFF. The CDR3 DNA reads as TGTGCCAGCGCTCAGAATACCTACAATGAGCAGTTCTTC.

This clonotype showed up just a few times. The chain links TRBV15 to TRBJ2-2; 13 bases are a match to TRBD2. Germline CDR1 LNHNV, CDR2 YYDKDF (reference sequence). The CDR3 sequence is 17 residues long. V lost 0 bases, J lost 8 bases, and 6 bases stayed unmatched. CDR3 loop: CATSRDGLAGVGGELFF. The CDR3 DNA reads TGTGCCACCAGCAGAGACGGACTAGCGGGAGTAGGGGGGGAGCTGTTTTTT.

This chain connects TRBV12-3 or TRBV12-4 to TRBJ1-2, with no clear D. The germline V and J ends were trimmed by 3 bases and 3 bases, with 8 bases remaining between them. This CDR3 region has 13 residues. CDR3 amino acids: CASSFGNHYGYTF. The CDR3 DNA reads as TGTGCCAGCAGTTTTGGGAACCACTATGGCTACACCTTC.

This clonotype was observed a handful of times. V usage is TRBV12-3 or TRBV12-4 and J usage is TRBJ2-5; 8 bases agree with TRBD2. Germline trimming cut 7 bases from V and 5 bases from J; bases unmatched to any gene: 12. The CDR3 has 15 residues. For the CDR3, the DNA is TGTGCCAGCAAAAAAAAAAGCGGGAGCTGGGAGACCCAGTACTTC. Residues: CASKKKSGSWETQYF.